One TCR beta chain is described in this entry. Additional DNA sequences in this sample encode the identical CDR3. The data are from a study of blood T cell repertoires in COVID-19. Looking at the study overall: Acute and convalescent COVID-19 samples came from the United States, Italy and Spain. The cDNA or gDNA used as material had been derived from T cells, B-cell-depleted T cells, or PBMCs.

How the authors handled the data: By means of reference gene primer amplification, nucleated cell counts were estimated. Profiled with immunoSEQ multiplex PCR; TCRdb holds only in-frame clones, not every one. V and J calls and clone size are given by that table; D and trimming were obtained from the DNA. Among around 76,000 clones listed, about 70% were seen once. The receptor's source is a woman of 80 years or more with active or convalescent COVID-19. Input material: peripheral blood.

Written as DNA, the CDR3 is TGTGCCAGCAGCCCTCCGGGACTAGCTGGCACAGATACGCAGTATTTT. Its translation is CASSPPGLAGTDTQYF. The chain joins TRBV9 to TRBJ2-3, with TRBD2 matching 9 bases. CDR1 and CDR2 from the germline V gene are SGDLS and YYNGEE. This CDR3 spans 16 amino acids. V trimming: 4 bases; J trimming: 1 base; junction bases outside the gene matches: 7.